This T cell receptor beta chain appears in the sequencing data of a study of T-cell reconstitution after alpha-beta-depleted transplantation in children. At least ten counts were recorded for this clonotype. The antigen remains unidentified. A TCRbeta library incorporating unique molecular identifiers was prepared. TCRdb independently ran MiXCR on the PCR reads; one entry per CDR3 protein. The sample consists of about 300,000 distinct CDR3 sequences, roughly 7.8% of them appearing once. Study observations and caveats: By one year post-transplant, T-cell counts and diversity largely arose from T cells that were newly produced. Several hundred expanded graft clones reportedly were the source of alpha-beta T cells about two months after transplant. Certain patients had high TCRbeta diversity at day 60, and it came from recipient T cells and thymic progenitors that survived.

V shed 5 bases, J shed 2 bases, and the junction held 2 bases outside the gene matches. CDR3 size: 14 residues. The sample consisted of peripheral blood, taken 360 days after TCRalphabeta/CD19-depleted stem cell transplant. The V call is TRBV12-3 or TRBV12-4, the J call TRBJ1-1, with TRBD1 matching 10 bases. The receptor was isolated from a female patient aged 2 to 10 who had a stem cell transplant for Fanconi anemia, so the T cells may come from the graft donor. CDR3 loop: CASSATGGNTEAFF. CDR3 bases: TGTGCCAGCAGTGCGACAGGGGGCAACACTGAAGCTTTCTTT.